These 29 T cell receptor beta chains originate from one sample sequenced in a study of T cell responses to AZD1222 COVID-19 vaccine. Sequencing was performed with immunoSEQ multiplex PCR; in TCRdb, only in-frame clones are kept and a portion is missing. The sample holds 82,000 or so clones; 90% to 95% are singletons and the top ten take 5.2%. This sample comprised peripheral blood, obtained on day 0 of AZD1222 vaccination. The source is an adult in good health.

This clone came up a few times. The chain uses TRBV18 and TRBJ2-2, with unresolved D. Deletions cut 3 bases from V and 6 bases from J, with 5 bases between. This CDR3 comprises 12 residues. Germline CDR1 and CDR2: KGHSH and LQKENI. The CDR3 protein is CASSPSAGELFF. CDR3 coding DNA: TGTGCCAGCTCACCGAGTGCCGGGGAGCTGTTTTTT.

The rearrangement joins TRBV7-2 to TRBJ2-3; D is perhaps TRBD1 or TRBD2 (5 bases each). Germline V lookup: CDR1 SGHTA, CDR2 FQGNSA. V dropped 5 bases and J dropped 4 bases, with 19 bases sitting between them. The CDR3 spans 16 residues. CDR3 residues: CASSRQGGGVPDTQYF. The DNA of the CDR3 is TGTGCCAGCAGCCGGCAAGGTGGGGGTGTTCCAGATACGCAGTATTTT.

As DNA, the CDR3 is TGTGCCAGCAGTTTGGGACAGGAGCAGTTCTTC. This sequence encodes CASSLGQEQFF. The chain joins TRBV12-3 or TRBV12-4 to TRBJ2-1; 7 nucleotides line up with TRBD1. With V trimmed by 3 bases and J by 10 bases, 0 bases remained unmatched. This CDR3 spans 11 amino acids.

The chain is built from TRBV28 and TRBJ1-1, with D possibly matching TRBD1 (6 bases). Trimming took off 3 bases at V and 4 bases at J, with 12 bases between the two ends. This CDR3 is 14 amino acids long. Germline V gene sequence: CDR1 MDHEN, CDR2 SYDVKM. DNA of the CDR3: TGTGCCAGCAGTTTTAGGGGGTCTGGCACTGAAGCTTTCTTT. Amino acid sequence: CASSFRGSGTEAFF.

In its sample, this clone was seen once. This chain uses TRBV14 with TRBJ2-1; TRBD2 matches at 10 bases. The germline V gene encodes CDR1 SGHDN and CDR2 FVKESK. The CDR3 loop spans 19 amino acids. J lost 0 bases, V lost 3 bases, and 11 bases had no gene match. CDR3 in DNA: TGTGCCAGCAGCCAGGAGGCTAGCGGGGGCCGAAGCTCCTACAATGAGCAGTTCTTC. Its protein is CASSQEASGGRSSYNEQFF.

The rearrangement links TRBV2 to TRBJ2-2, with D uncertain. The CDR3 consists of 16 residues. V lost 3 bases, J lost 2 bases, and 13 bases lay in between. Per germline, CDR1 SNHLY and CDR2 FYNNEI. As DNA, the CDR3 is TGTGCCAGCAGTGATGGTAACAGTCTTAACACCGGGGAGCTGTTTTTT. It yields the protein CASSDGNSLNTGELFF.

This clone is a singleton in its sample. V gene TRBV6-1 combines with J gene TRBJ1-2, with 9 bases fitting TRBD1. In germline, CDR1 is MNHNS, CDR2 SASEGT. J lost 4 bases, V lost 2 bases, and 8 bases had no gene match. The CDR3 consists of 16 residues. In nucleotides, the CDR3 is TGTGCCAGCAGTGAAACGACAGGGGGTGTGGGCTATGGCTACACCTTC. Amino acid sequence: CASSETTGGVGYGYTF.

As DNA, the CDR3 is TGTGCCACCAGCAGAGATTACATGGATAACTATGGCTACACCTTC. Translated: CATSRDYMDNYGYTF. The chain uses TRBV15 and TRBJ1-2; D remains ambiguous. Germline CDR1 LNHNV, CDR2 YYDKDF (reference sequence). The CDR3 covers 15 residues. V lost 0 bases, J lost 1 base, and 9 bases lay in between.

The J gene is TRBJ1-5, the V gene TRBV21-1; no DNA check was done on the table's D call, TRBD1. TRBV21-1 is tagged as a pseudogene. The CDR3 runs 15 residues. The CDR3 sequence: CASSAGTRGNQPQHF. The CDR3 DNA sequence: TGTGCCAGCAGCGCTGGGACAAGGGGCAATCAGCCCCAGCATTTT.

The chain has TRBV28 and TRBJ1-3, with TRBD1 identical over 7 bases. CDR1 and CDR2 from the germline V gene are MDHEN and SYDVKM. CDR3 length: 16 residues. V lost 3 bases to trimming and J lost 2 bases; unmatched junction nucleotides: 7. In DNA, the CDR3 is TGTGCCAGCAGTTTGGGTCGACAGGGAACTGGAAACACCATATATTTT. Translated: CASSLGRQGTGNTIYF.

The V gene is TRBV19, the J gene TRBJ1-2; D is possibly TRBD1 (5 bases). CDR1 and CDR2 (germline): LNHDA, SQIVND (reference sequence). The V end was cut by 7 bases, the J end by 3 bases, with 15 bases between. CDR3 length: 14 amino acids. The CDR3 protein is CASMLSGSDYGYTF. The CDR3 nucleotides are TGTGCCAGTATGCTCTCAGGGAGTGACTATGGCTACACCTTC.

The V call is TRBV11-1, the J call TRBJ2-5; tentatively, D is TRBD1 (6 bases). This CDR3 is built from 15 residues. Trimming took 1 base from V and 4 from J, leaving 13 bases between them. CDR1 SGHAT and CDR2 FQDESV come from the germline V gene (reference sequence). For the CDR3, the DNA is TGTGCCAGCAGCTTAGGTGCAGGGGACGGAGAGACCCAGTACTTC. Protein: CASSLGAGDGETQYF.

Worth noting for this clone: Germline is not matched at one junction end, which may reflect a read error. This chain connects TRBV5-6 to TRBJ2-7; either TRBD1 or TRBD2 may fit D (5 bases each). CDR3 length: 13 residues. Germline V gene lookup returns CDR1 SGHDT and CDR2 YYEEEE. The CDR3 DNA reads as TGTGCCAGCAGCTTGGCTGGGGGTATCTACGGGGACTTC. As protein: CASSLAGGIYGDF.

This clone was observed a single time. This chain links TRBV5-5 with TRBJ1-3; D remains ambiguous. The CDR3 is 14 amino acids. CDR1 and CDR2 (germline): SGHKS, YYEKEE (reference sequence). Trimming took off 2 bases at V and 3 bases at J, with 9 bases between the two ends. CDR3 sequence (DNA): TGTGCCAGCAGCTTCAGAGTTGGTGGAAACACCATATATTTT. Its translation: CASSFRVGGNTIYF. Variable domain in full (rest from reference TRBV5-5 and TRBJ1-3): DAGVTQSPTHLIKTRGQQVTLRCSPISGHKSVSWYQQVLGQGPQFIFQYYEKEERGRGNFPDRFSARQFPNYSSELNVNALLLGDSALYLCASSFRVGGNTIYFGEGSWLTVV.

Written as DNA, the CDR3 is TGCAGCGTCCCGGCCCCGGAGACCCAGTACTTC. Translated, it gives CSVPAPETQYF. The rearrangement uses TRBV29-1 and TRBJ2-5; D ambiguous. Trimming removed 6 bases at V and 5 bases at J, with 10 bases between. CDR1 is SQVTM, CDR2 ANQGSEA, per germline. The CDR3 length is 11 residues. Supplemented by reference TRBV29-1 and TRBJ2-5, the full variable domain reads SAVISQKPSRDICQRGTSLTIQCQVDSQVTMMFWYRQQPGQSLTLIATANQGSEATYESGFVIDKFPISRPNLTFSTLTVSNMSPEDSSIYLCSVPAPETQYFGPGTRLLVL.

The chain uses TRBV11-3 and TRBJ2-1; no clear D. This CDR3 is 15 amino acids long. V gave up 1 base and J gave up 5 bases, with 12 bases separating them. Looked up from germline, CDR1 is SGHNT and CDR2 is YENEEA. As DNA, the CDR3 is TGTGCCAGCAGCTTAGCCCGGACCCTAAACAATGAGCAGTTCTTC. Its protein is CASSLARTLNNEQFF.

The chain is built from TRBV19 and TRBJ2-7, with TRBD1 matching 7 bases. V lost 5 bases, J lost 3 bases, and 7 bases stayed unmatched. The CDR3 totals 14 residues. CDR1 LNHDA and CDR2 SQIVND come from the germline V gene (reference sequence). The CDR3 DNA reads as TGTGCCAGTAGTTCCCGGGACAGAGGCTACGAGCAGTACTTC. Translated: CASSSRDRGYEQYF.

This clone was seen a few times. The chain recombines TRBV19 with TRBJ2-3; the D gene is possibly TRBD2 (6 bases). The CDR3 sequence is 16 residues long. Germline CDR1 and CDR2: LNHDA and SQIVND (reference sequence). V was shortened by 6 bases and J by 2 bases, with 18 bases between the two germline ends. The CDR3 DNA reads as TGTGCCAGTAGCCTTGGGACTTCACGGGACACAGATACGCAGTATTTT. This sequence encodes CASSLGTSRDTDTQYF. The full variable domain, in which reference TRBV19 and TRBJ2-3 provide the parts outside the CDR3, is DGGITQSPKYLFRKEGQNVTLSCEQNLNHDAMYWYRQDPGQGLRLIYYSQIVNDFQKGDIAEGYSVSREKKESFPLTVTSAQKNPTAFYLCASSLGTSRDTDTQYFGPGTRLTVL.

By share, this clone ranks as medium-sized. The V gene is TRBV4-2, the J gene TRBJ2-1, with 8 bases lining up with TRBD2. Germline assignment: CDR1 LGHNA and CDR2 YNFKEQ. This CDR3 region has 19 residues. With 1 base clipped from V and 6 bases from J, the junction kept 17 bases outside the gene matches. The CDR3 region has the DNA TGTGCCAGCAGCCAAGCATTGGCGGGGGGCTACGCGGAGCCCAATGAGCAGTTCTTC. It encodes CASSQALAGGYAEPNEQFF.

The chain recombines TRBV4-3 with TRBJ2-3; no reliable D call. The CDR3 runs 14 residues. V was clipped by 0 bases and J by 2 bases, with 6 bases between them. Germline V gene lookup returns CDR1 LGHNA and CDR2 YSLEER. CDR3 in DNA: TGCGCCAGCAGCCAAGATAGGACCACAGATACGCAGTATTTT. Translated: CASSQDRTTDTQYF.

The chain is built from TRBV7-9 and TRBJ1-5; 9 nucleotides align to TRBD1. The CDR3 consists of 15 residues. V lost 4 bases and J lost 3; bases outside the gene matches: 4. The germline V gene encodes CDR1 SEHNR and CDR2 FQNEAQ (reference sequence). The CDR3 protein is CASSSGTGTNQPQHF. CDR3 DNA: TGTGCCAGCAGCTCAGGGACAGGGACCAATCAGCCCCAGCATTTT.

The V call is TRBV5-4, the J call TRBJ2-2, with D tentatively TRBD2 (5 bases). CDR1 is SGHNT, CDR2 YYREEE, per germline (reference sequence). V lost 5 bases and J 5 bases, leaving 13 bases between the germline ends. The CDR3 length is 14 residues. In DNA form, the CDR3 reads TGTGCCAGCAGATCACCGAGGGAGACCGGGGAGCTGTTTTTT. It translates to CASRSPRETGELFF.

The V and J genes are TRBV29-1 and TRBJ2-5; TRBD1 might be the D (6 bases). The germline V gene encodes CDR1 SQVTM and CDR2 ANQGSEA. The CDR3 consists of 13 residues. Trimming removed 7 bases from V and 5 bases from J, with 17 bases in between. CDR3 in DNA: TGCAGCGGCAAGATCAGGGGCAGGGAGACCCAGTACTTC. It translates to CSGKIRGRETQYF. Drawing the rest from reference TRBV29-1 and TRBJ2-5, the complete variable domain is SAVISQKPSRDICQRGTSLTIQCQVDSQVTMMFWYRQQPGQSLTLIATANQGSEATYESGFVIDKFPISRPNLTFSTLTVSNMSPEDSSIYLCSGKIRGRETQYFGPGTRLLVL.

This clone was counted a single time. CDR3 DNA: TGTGCCAGCAGCCAAACAGGGCATGGGGCCAACGTCCTGACTTTC. Translated: CASSQTGHGANVLTF. This sequence joins TRBV3-1 (or the pseudogene TRBV3-2) and TRBJ2-6, with D maybe TRBD1 (6 bases). Germline CDR1 and CDR2: LGHDT and YNNKEL (reference sequence). The CDR3 is 15 amino acids. V lost 2 bases and J 3 bases, leaving 8 bases between the germline ends.

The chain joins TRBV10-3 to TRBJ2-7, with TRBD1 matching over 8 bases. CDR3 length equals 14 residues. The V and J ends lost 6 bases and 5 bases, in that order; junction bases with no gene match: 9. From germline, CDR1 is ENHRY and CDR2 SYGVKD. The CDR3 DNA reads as TGTGCCATCAGGATAGGACAGGGTAAGGACGAGCAGTACTTC. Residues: CAIRIGQGKDEQYF.

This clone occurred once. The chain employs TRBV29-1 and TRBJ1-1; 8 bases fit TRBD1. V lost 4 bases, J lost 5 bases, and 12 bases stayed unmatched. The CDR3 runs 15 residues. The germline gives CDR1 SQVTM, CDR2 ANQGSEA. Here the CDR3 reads CSVGLLGQGRTEAFF. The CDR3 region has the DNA TGCAGCGTTGGCCTTTTAGGACAGGGCAGGACTGAAGCTTTCTTT.

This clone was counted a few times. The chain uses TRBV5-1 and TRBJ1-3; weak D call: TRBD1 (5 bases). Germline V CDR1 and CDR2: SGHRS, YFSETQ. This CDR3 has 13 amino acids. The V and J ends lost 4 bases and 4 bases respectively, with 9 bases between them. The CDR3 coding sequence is TGCGCCAGCAGCCTCGGGGCCGGAAACACCATATATTTT. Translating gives CASSLGAGNTIYF.

This CDR3 reads CASSPTGHYEQYF. In DNA form, the CDR3 reads TGTGCCAGCAGCCCGACAGGTCACTACGAGCAGTACTTC. V gene TRBV9 combines with J gene TRBJ2-7, with a tentative D call TRBD1 (6 bases). V was pared by 4 bases and J by 3 bases, with 11 bases between. The CDR3 contains 13 residues. Germline CDR1 SGDLS, CDR2 YYNGEE.

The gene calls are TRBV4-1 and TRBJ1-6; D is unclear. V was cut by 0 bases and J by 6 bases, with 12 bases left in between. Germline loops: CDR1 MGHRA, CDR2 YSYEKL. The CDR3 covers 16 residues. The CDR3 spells CASSQEAGIGNSPLHF. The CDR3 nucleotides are TGCGCCAGCAGCCAAGAGGCCGGAATAGGTAATTCACCCCTCCACTTT.